This T cell receptor beta chain stems from a study of blood T cell repertoires in COVID-19. As handled by the study authors: Quantification of nucleated cells was approximated via reference gene primer amplification. Libraries were prepared by immunoSEQ multiplex PCR; TCRdb keeps only in-frame clonotypes and omits some of them. V, J and clone size derive from that table, while D and trimming were established from the DNA sequence. The sample lists a few hundred thousand clones, about 86% occurring once. The germline CDR1 and CDR2 sequences are MNHNY and SVGAGI (reference sequence). The CDR3 consists of 14 residues. V lost 6 bases, J lost 3 bases, and 11 bases lay in between.

The TCR sequence derives from a woman aged 45-65 years with acute or convalescent COVID-19. The source material was peripheral blood. The rearrangement uses TRBV6-6 and TRBJ2-2, with D perhaps TRBD1 (6 bases). The CDR3 sequence is CASRDRADTGELFF. The CDR3 DNA follows: TGTGCCAGCAGGGACAGAGCCGACACCGGGGAGCTGTTTTTT.